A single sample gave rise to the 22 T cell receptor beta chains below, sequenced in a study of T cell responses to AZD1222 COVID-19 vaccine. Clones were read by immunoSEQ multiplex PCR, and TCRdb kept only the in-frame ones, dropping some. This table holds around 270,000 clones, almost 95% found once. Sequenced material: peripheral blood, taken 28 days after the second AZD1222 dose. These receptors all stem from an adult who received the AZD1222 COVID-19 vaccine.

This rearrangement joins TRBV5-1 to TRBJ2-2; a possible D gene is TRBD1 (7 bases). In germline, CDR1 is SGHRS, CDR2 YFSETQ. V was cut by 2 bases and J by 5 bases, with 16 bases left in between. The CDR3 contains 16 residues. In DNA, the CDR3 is TGCGCCAGCAGCTTAGTGGACAGGCGGGGTACCGGGGAGCTGTTTTTT. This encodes CASSLVDRRGTGELFF.

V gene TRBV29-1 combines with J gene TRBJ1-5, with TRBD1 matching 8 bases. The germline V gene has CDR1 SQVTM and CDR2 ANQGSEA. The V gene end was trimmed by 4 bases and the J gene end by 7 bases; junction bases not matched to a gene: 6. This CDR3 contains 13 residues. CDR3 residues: CSVGGQGGQPQHF. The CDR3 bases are TGCAGCGTTGGAGGACAGGGTGGCCAGCCCCAGCATTTT.

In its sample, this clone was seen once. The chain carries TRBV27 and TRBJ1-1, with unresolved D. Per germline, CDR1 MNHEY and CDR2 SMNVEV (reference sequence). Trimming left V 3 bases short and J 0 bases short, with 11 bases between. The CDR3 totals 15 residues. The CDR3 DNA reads TGTGCCAGCAGTTTCGGGCAGAACTTGAACACTGAAGCTTTCTTT. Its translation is CASSFGQNLNTEAFF.

CDR3 nucleotide sequence: TGCGCCAGCAGGGCTGGGCAACCTATTCTTTCCTACGAGCAGTACTTC. Amino acids: CASRAGQPILSYEQYF. The chain recombines TRBV5-1 with TRBJ2-7; unclear D gene. Trimming cost V 5 bases and J 1 base, with 19 bases left between them. The CDR3 is 16 amino acids. Germline V gene lookup returns CDR1 SGHRS and CDR2 YFSETQ.

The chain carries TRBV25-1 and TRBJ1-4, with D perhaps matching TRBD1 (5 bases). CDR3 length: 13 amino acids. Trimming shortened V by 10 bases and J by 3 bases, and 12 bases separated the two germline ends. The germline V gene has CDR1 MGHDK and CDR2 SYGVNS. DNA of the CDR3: TGTGCCACCTCGCTGGGGGCTAATGAAAAACTGTTTTTT. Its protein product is CATSLGANEKLFF.

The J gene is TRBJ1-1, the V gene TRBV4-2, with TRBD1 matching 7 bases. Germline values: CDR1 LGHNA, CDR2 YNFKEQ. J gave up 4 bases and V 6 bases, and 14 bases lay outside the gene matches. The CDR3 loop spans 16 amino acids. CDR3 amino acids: CASRPTGDQLGTEAFF. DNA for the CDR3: TGTGCCAGCAGGCCCACAGGGGACCAGCTTGGCACTGAAGCTTTCTTT.

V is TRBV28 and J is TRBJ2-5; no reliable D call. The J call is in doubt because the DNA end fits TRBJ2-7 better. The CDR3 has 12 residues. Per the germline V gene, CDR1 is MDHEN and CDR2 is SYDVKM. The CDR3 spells CASSSHLYEQYF. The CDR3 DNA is TGTGCCAGCAGTTCCCACCTGTACGAGCAGTACTTC.

The CDR3 DNA sequence: TGTGCCAGCAGCCCAGACAGGCCCCTTAGCTCCTACAATGAGCAGTTCTTC. This codes for CASSPDRPLSSYNEQFF. V gene TRBV9 combines with J gene TRBJ2-1, with D tentatively TRBD1 (6 bases). This CDR3 region has 17 residues. Germline CDR1 and CDR2: SGDLS and YYNGEE. V was cut by 4 bases and J by 0 bases, with 17 bases left in between.

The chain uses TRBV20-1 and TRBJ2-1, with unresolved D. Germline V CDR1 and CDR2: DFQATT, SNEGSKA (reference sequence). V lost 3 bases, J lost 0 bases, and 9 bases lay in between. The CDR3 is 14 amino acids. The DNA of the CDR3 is TGCAGTGCTAGTGGCAGTGGCTCCTACAATGAGCAGTTCTTC. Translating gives CSASGSGSYNEQFF.

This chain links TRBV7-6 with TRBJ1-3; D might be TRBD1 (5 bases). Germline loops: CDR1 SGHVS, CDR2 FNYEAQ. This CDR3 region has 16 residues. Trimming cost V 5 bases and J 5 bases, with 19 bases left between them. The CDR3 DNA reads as TGTGCCAGCAGCCCTAGTCCCCGGGGACCAAGAAACACCATATATTTT. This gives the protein CASSPSPRGPRNTIYF.

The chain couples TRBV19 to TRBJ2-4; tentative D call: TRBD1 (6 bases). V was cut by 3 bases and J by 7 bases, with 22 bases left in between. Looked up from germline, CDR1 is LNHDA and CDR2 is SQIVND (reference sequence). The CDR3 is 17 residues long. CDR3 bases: TGTGCCAGTAGTATCCCCTCTAGCCCACAGGGAATTAACATTCAGTACTTC. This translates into CASSIPSSPQGINIQYF. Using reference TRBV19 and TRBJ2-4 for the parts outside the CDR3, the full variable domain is DGGITQSPKYLFRKEGQNVTLSCEQNLNHDAMYWYRQDPGQGLRLIYYSQIVNDFQKGDIAEGYSVSREKKESFPLTVTSAQKNPTAFYLCASSIPSSPQGINIQYFGAGTRLSVL.

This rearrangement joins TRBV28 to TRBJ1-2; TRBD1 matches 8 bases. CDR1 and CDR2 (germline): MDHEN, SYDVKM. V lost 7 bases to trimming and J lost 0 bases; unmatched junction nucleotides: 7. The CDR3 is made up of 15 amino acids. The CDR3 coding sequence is TGTGCCAGCAATGTGGGACAGGTAGCTAACTATGGCTACACCTTC. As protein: CASNVGQVANYGYTF.

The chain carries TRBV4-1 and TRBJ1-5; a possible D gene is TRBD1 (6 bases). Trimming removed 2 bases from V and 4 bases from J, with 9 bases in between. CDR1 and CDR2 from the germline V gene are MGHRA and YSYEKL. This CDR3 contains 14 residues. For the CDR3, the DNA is TGCGCCAGCAGCCAAAATGACAGGAATCAGCCCCAGCATTTT. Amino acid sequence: CASSQNDRNQPQHF.

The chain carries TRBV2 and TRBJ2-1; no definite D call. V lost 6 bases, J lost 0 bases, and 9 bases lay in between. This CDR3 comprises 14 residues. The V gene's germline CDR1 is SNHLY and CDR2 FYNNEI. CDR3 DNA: TGTGCCAGCAGGGGATTTGGCTCCTACAATGAGCAGTTCTTC. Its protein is CASRGFGSYNEQFF.

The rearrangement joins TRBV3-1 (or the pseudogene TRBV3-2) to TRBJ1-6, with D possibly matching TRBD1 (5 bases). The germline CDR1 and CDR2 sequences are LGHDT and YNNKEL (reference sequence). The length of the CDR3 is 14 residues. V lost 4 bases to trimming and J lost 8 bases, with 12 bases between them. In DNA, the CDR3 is TGTGCCAGCAGCCCCAGGGACGGCGATTCACCCCTCCACTTT. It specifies CASSPRDGDSPLHF.

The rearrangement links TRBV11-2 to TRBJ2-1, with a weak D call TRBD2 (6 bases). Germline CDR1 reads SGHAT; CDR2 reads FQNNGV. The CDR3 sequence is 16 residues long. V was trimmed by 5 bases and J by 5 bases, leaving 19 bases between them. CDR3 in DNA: TGTGCCAGCAGCAACCGACCTCGCGGGAAAGACAATGAGCAGTTCTTC. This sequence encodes CASSNRPRGKDNEQFF.

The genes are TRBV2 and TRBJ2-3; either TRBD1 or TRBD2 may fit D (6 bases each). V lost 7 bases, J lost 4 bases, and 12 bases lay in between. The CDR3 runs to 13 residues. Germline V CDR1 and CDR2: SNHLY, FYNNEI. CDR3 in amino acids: CASTAGEADTQYF. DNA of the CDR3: TGTGCCAGCACGGCAGGGGAGGCAGATACGCAGTATTTT.

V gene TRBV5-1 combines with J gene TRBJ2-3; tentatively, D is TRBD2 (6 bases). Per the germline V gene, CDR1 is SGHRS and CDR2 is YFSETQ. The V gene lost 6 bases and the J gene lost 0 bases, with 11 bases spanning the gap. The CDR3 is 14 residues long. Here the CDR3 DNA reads TGCGCCAGCACCGGAGGGCCAAGCACAGATACGCAGTATTTT. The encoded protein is CASTGGPSTDTQYF.

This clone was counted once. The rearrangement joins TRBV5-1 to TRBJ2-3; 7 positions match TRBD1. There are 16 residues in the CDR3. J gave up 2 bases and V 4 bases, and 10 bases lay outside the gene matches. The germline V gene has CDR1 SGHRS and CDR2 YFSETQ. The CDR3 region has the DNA TGCGCCAGCAGCCTTGGGACAGTCGGGGACACAGATACGCAGTATTTT. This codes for CASSLGTVGDTDTQYF.

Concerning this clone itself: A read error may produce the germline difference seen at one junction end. CDR3 region: CASSLAPGSKDTQYF. In nucleotides, the CDR3 is TGCGCCAGCAGCTTGGCCCCGGGGAGCAAAGATACGCAGTATTTT. The chain joins TRBV5-1 to TRBJ2-3, with a tentative D call TRBD2 (5 bases). CDR1 SGHRS and CDR2 YFSETQ come from the germline V gene. CDR3 length: 15 amino acids.

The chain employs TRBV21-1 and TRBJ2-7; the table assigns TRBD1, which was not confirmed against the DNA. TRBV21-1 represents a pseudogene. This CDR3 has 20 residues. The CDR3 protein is CASSKAKGQGLGREENEQYF. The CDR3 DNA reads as TGTGCCAGCAGCAAAGCCAAGGGACAGGGATTAGGTCGGGAGGAGAACGAGCAGTACTTC.

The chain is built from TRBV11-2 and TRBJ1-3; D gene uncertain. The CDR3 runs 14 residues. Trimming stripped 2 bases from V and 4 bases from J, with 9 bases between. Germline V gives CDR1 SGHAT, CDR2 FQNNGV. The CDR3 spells CASSLSRLGNTIYF. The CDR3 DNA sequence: TGTGCCAGCAGCTTATCAAGGCTCGGAAACACCATATATTTT.